The 20 T cell receptor beta chains presented below share a single source sample, sequenced in a study of Ad26.COV2.S vaccination and SARS-CoV-2 variants. TCRdb's table, derived via immunoSEQ multiplex PCR, lists solely in-frame clones and lacks some. The data show more than 300,000 clones, about 86% seen once. As for treatment: around 19 received Ad26.COV2.S at low or high dose, single or two shots; roughly five received placebo; per-sample allocation not given. All samples were drawn on day 63, counting from the first vaccine or placebo injection. The sequences come from peripheral blood, collected in a trial of Ad26.COV2.S vaccine versus placebo. The receptors were sampled from a person between 18 and 65 years old who received the Ad26.COV2.S COVID-19 vaccine or a placebo.

This rearrangement joins TRBV10-1 to TRBJ2-1, with TRBD1 matching 9 bases. Germline V gene data show CDR1 as WNHNN and CDR2 as SYGVQD (reference sequence). Trimming cost V 1 base and J 5 bases; bases outside gene matches: 6. This CDR3 is 16 amino acids long. The CDR3 DNA reads as TGCGCCAGCAGTGAGTATATGGGACAGGGCGACAATGAGCAGTTCTTC. It is translated as CASSEYMGQGDNEQFF.

This chain links TRBV7-8 with TRBJ1-1; possibly TRBD1 for D (5 bases). V lost 5 bases and J lost 1, with 8 bases in between. This CDR3 contains 13 residues. Looked up from germline, CDR1 is SGHVS and CDR2 is FQNEAQ. CDR3: CASSPGQNTEAFF. CDR3 bases: TGTGCCAGCAGCCCCGGACAGAACACTGAAGCTTTCTTT.

The rearrangement joins TRBV7-9 to TRBJ1-1; TRBD1 is a possible D gene (6 bases). V was clipped by 8 bases and J by 4 bases, with 14 bases between them. Germline CDR1 and CDR2: SEHNR and FQNEAQ (reference sequence). The CDR3 length is 13 residues. The CDR3 protein is CASLLQGSTEAFF. The CDR3 coding sequence is TGTGCCAGCTTATTACAGGGCTCCACTGAAGCTTTCTTT.

The V call is TRBV6-2 or TRBV6-3, the J call TRBJ1-1; 9 bases are shared with TRBD1. CDR3 size: 16 residues. Germline CDR1 MNHEY, CDR2 SVGEGT. With 2 bases clipped from V and 1 base from J, the junction kept 5 bases outside the gene matches. CDR3 bases: TGTGCCAGCAGTTACCAGACAGGGGGTAGGAACACTGAAGCTTTCTTT. Its protein product is CASSYQTGGRNTEAFF.

J is TRBJ2-1 and V is TRBV2; 8 bases match TRBD2. Trimming took 6 bases from V and 7 from J; bases not matched to a gene: 5. This CDR3 is built from 13 residues. The V gene's germline CDR1 is SNHLY and CDR2 FYNNEI. The CDR3 region is CASRRTSRNEQFF. CDR3 sequence (DNA): TGTGCCAGCAGGAGGACTAGCAGGAATGAGCAGTTCTTC.

The chain joins TRBV2 to TRBJ2-2, with 9 bases lining up with TRBD1. CDR3 length equals 15 residues. The germline V gene encodes CDR1 SNHLY and CDR2 FYNNEI. V trimming: 6 bases; J trimming: 7 bases; junction bases outside the gene matches: 9. CDR3 DNA: TGTGCCAGCAGCCCCAACAGGGGGCGCGTCGGGGAGCTGTTTTTT. Amino acid sequence: CASSPNRGRVGELFF.

The chain has TRBV7-2 and TRBJ1-2, with D possibly TRBD1 on 5 matching bases. CDR1 SGHTA and CDR2 FQGNSA come from the germline V gene. This CDR3 has 18 amino acids. The V and J ends lost 4 bases and 3 bases respectively, with 24 bases between them. The CDR3 loop reads CASSSEIAPGGEYYGYTF. The CDR3 DNA reads as TGTGCCAGCAGCTCTGAGATAGCCCCGGGGGGGGAATACTATGGCTACACCTTC.

The rearrangement uses TRBV9 and TRBJ1-5; no reliable D call. Germline V gives CDR1 SGDLS, CDR2 YYNGEE. Between the trimmed V and J ends, which lost 0 bases and 1 base, there was a span of 5 bases. This CDR3 has 14 amino acids. Written as DNA, the CDR3 is TGTGCCAGCAGCGTAGACCCCAGCAATCAGCCCCAGCATTTT. Protein sequence: CASSVDPSNQPQHF.

The chain recombines TRBV5-1 with TRBJ2-5, with TRBD2 as a possible D gene (6 bases). This CDR3 has 15 amino acids. Trimming cost V 4 bases and J 3 bases, with 16 bases left between them. Germline V lookup: CDR1 SGHRS, CDR2 YFSETQ. Written as DNA, the CDR3 is TGCGCCAGCAGCCCCTTTCGGGGGAACGAAGAGACCCAGTACTTC. It translates to CASSPFRGNEETQYF.

The chain carries TRBV10-2 and TRBJ1-1; the D is unclear. Germline V CDR1 and CDR2: WSHSY, SAAADI. The CDR3 is made up of 17 amino acids. V lost 7 bases and J 1 base, leaving 22 bases between the germline ends. Here the CDR3 reads CASTGVPGRTPNTEAFF. The CDR3 DNA follows: TGCGCCAGCACTGGGGTCCCGGGCCGTACCCCGAACACTGAAGCTTTCTTT.

The chain uses TRBV30 and TRBJ1-2; D gene unclear. V was clipped by 7 bases and J by 12 bases, with 9 bases between them. CDR3 length: 8 residues. Germline V lookup: CDR1 GTSNPN, CDR2 SVGIG (reference sequence). The CDR3 protein is CASQWDTF. Here the CDR3 DNA reads TGTGCCTCACAATGGGACACCTTC.

The V gene is TRBV18, the J gene TRBJ2-1; unclear D gene. Germline V lookup: CDR1 KGHSH, CDR2 LQKENI. CDR3 size: 14 residues. The V gene lost 1 base and the J gene lost 1 base, with 5 bases spanning the gap. The CDR3 DNA follows: TGTGCCAGCTCACCACTCGGATCCTACAATGAGCAGTTCTTC. This codes for CASSPLGSYNEQFF.

The V call is TRBV7-2, the J call TRBJ2-2; D unclear. This CDR3 spans 14 amino acids. With 3 bases removed from V and 3 bases from J, the gap between germline ends came to 8 bases. CDR1 is SGHTA and CDR2 is FQGNSA in the germline V gene. The CDR3 here is CASSFSSYTGELFF. The CDR3 DNA is TGTGCCAGCAGCTTCTCTTCCTACACCGGGGAGCTGTTTTTT.

In DNA, the CDR3 is TGTGCCAGCAGCTTAGATTTCGCGGGGGGGAAGCAGTTCTTC. Residues: CASSLDFAGGKQFF. The chain uses TRBV11-2 and TRBJ2-1; 9 bases align to TRBD2. The CDR3 loop spans 14 amino acids. The trim removed 0 bases at V and 11 bases at J, leaving 5 bases unmatched. Per the germline V gene, CDR1 is SGHAT and CDR2 is FQNNGV.

The rearrangement uses TRBV19 and TRBJ1-2; D is unclear. There are 13 residues in the CDR3. Germline loops: CDR1 LNHDA, CDR2 SQIVND (reference sequence). Trimming cost V 0 bases and J 5 bases, with 7 bases left between them. CDR3 residues: CASSIDNTYGYTF. DNA of the CDR3: TGTGCCAGTAGTATAGACAATACTTATGGCTACACCTTC.

This clone came up a few times. At one boundary the junction diverges from the germline segment, which might be a read error. V gene TRBV7-7 combines with J gene TRBJ2-2; 7 bases are shared with TRBD2. The CDR3 consists of 15 residues. The germline CDR1 and CDR2 sequences are SSHAT and FNYEAQ (reference sequence). The CDR3 nucleotides are TGTGCTAGCAGCTTTCACTCGGGGGGAACCGGGGAGCTGTTTTTT. Translation gives CASSFHSGGTGELFF.

V is TRBV7-2 and J is TRBJ1-5; unclear D gene. Looked up from germline, CDR1 is SGHTA and CDR2 is FQGNSA. This CDR3 is built from 13 residues. Trimming took 3 bases from V and 5 from J, leaving 8 bases between them. The CDR3 DNA sequence: TGTGCCAGCAGCTTGTCAGACTATCAGCCCCAGCATTTT. Its protein product is CASSLSDYQPQHF.

The chain recombines TRBV2 with TRBJ2-7; 12 bases are shared with TRBD2. V gave up 5 bases and J gave up 4 bases; unmatched junction bases: 6. The CDR3 runs 15 residues. Germline V gene sequence: CDR1 SNHLY, CDR2 FYNNEI. The CDR3 DNA reads as TGTGCCAGCAGTCCCGGACTAGCGGGGACATACGAGCAGTACTTC. This translates into CASSPGLAGTYEQYF.

This clone occurred a few times. The chain carries TRBV6-2 or TRBV6-3 and TRBJ2-7, with 7 nucleotides matching TRBD1. The CDR3 extends over 18 amino acids. Germline V lookup: CDR1 MNHEY, CDR2 SVGEGT. J lost 1 base, V lost 2 bases, and 14 bases had no gene match. The CDR3 DNA is TGTGCCAGCAGTTACCCCCGGGACAGCCGCCTGAATTCCTACGAGCAGTACTTC. It translates to CASSYPRDSRLNSYEQYF.

The chain uses TRBV5-1 and TRBJ1-2; D is ambiguous. The CDR3 totals 16 residues. Trimming took off 4 bases at V and 1 base at J, with 17 bases between the two ends. Germline V gene lookup returns CDR1 SGHRS and CDR2 YFSETQ. In nucleotides, the CDR3 is TGCGCCAGCAGCCCGACGTTGGGAGACGGTAACTATGGCTACACCTTC. Translated: CASSPTLGDGNYGYTF.